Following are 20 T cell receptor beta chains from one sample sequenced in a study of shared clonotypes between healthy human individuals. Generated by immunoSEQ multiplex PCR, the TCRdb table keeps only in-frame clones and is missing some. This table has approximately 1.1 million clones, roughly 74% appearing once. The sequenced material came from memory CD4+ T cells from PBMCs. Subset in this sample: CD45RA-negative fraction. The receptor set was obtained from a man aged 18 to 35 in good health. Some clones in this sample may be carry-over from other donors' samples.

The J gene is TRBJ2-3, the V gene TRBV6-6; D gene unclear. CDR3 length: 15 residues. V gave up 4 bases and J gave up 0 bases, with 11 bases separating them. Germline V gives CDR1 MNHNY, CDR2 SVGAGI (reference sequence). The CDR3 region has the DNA TGTGCCAGCAGTTCTCGGCAGACAAGCACAGATACGCAGTATTTT. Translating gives CASSSRQTSTDTQYF.

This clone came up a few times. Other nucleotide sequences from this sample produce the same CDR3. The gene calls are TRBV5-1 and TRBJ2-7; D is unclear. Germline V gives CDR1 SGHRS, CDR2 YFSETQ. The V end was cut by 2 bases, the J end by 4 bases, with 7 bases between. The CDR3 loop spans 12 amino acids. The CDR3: CASSLLGYEQYF. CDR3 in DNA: TGCGCCAGCAGCTTATTGGGTTACGAGCAGTACTTC.

DNA of the CDR3: TGCGCCAGCAGCCCGGCTAGCGGGAGCTCCTACAATGAGCAGTTCTTC. This translates into CASSPASGSSYNEQFF. The chain joins TRBV5-1 to TRBJ2-1, with 10 nucleotides matching TRBD2. CDR1 SGHRS and CDR2 YFSETQ come from the germline V gene. The V and J ends lost 4 bases and 0 bases, in that order; junction bases with no gene match: 4. The CDR3 runs 16 residues.

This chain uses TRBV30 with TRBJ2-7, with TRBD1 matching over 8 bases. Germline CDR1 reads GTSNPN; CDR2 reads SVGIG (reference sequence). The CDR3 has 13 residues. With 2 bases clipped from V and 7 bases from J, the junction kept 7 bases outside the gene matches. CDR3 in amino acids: CAWSRQGTGEQYF. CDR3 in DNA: TGTGCCTGGAGTCGACAGGGGACGGGGGAGCAGTACTTC.

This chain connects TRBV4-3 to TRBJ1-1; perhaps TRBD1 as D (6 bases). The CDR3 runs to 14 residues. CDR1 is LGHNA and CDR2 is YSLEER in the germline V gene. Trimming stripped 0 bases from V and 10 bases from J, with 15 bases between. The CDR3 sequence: CASSQDPQGGGAFF. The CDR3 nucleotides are TGCGCCAGCAGCCAAGATCCCCAAGGGGGGGGAGCTTTCTTT.

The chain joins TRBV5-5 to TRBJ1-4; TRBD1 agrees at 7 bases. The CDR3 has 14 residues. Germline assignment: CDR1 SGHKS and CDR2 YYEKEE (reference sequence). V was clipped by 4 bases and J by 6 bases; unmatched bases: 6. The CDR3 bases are TGTGCCAGCAGCCTACAGGGGCGGGATGAAAAACTGTTTTTT. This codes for CASSLQGRDEKLFF.

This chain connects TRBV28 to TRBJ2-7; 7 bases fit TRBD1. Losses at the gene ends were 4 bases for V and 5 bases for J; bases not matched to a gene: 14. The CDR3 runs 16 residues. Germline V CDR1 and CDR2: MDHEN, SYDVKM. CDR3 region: CASSSILRRGIHEQYF. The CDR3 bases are TGTGCCAGCAGTTCCATCTTGCGCAGGGGGATCCACGAGCAGTACTTC.

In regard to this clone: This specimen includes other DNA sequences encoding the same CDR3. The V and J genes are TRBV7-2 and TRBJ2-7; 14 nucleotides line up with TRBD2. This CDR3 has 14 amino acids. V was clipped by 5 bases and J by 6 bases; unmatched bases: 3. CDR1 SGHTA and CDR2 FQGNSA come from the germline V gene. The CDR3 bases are TGTGCCAGCAGCCTCGGGACTAGCGGGAGCGAGCAGTACTTC. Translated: CASSLGTSGSEQYF. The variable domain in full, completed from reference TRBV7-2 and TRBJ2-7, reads GAGVSQSPSNKVTEKGKDVELRCDPISGHTALYWYRQSLGQGLEFLIYFQGNSAPDKSGLPSDRFSAERTGGSVSTLTIQRTQQEDSAVYLCASSLGTSGSEQYFGPGTRLTVT.

The CDR3 sequence is CASSEQGAGNTIYF. The CDR3 DNA reads TGTGCCAGCAGTGAGCAGGGTGCTGGAAACACCATATATTTT. The rearrangement uses TRBV6-1 and TRBJ1-3, with a tentative D call TRBD1 (5 bases). CDR1 MNHNS and CDR2 SASEGT come from the germline V gene. The CDR3 is 14 amino acids. The ends were cut back, 3 bases at V and 2 bases at J, with 8 bases in the middle.

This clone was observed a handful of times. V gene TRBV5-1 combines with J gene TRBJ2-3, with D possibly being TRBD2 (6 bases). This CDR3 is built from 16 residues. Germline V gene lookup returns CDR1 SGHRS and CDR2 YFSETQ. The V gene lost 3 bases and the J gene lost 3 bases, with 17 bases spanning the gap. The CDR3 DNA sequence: TGCGCCAGCAGCTCATCTAGCGCCTTGTGGACAGATACGCAGTATTTT. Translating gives CASSSSSALWTDTQYF.

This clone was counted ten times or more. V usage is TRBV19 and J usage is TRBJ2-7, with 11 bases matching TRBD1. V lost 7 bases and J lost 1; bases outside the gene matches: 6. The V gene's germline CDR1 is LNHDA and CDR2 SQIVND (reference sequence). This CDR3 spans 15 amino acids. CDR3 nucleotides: TGTGCCAGTACCTCGGGACAGGGGGTTTCCTACGAGCAGTACTTC. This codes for CASTSGQGVSYEQYF.

The CDR3 DNA is TGTGCCAGCAGGGGGGACAGGGGATCCCGCTTAGCCAAAAACATTCAGTACTTC. Translating gives CASRGDRGSRLAKNIQYF. This chain links TRBV2 with TRBJ2-4, with TRBD1 matching 10 bases. V dropped 6 bases and J dropped 0; count of bases not matched to a gene: 11. Germline V gene data show CDR1 as SNHLY and CDR2 as FYNNEI. This CDR3 is 18 amino acids long.

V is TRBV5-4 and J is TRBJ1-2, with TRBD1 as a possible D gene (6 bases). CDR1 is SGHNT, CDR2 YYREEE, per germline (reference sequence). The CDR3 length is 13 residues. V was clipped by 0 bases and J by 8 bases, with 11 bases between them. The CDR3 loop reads CASSLEQGGGYTF. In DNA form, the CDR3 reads TGTGCCAGCAGCTTGGAACAGGGTGGAGGCTACACCTTC.

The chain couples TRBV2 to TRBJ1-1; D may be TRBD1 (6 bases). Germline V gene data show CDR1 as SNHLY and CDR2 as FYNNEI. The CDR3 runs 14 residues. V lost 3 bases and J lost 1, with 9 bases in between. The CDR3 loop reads CASSETQGNTEAFF. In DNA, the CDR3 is TGTGCCAGCAGTGAGACACAGGGGAACACTGAAGCTTTCTTT. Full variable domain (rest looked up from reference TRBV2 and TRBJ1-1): EPEVTQTPSHQVTQMGQEVILRCVPISNHLYFYWYRQILGQKVEFLVSFYNNEISEKSEIFDDQFSVERPDGSNFTLKIRSTKLEDSAMYFCASSETQGNTEAFFGQGTRLTVV.

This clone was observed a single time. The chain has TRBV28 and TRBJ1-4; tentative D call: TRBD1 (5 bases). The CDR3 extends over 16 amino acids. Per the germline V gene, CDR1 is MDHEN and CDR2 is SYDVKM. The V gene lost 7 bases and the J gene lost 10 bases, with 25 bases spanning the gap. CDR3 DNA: TGTGCCAGCAAGACGTCTGGTTCGGGCGCGGGGGTAAAACTGTTTTTT. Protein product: CASKTSGSGAGVKLFF.

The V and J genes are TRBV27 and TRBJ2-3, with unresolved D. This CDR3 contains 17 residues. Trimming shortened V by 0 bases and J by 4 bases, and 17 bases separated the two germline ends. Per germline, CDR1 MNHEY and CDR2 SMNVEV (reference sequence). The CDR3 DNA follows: TGTGCCAGCAGTTTATCGGCCCGATACCCCCAAGCAGATACGCAGTATTTT. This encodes CASSLSARYPQADTQYF.

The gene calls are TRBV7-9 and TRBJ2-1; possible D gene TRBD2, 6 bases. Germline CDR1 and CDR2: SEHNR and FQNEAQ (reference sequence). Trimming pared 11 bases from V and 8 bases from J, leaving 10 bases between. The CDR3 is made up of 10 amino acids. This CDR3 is CAGWEDEQFF. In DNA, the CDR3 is TGTGCCGGCTGGGAGGATGAGCAGTTCTTC.

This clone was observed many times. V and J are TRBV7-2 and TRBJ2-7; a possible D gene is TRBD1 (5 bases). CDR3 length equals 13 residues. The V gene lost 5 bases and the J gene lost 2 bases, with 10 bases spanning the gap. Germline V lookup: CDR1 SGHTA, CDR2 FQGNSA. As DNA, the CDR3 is TGTGCCAGCAGCCGATCAGGGCCCTACGAGCAGTACTTC. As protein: CASSRSGPYEQYF. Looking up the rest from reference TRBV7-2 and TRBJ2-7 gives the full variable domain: GAGVSQSPSNKVTEKGKDVELRCDPISGHTALYWYRQSLGQGLEFLIYFQGNSAPDKSGLPSDRFSAERTGGSVSTLTIQRTQQEDSAVYLCASSRSGPYEQYFGPGTRLTVT.

CDR3 amino acids: CASGSLLAKNIQYF. The CDR3 bases are TGTGCCAGTGGGAGTTTACTAGCCAAAAACATTCAGTACTTC. V and J are TRBV7-9 and TRBJ2-4; the D gene is possibly TRBD2 (5 bases). Germline values: CDR1 SEHNR, CDR2 FQNEAQ (reference sequence). The CDR3 sequence is 14 residues long. The V gene lost 9 bases and the J gene lost 0 bases, with 12 bases spanning the gap. The full variable domain, with the rest looked up from reference TRBV7-9 and TRBJ2-4, is DTGVSQNPRHKITKRGQNVTFRCDPISEHNRLYWYRQTLGQGPEFLTYFQNEAQLEKSRLLSDRFSAERPKGSFSTLEIQRTEQGDSAMYLCASGSLLAKNIQYFGAGTRLSVL.

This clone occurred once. The CDR3 nucleotides are TGTGCCAGCAGTTCCGGATATAGCAATCAGCCCCAGCATTTT. Translating gives CASSSGYSNQPQHF. The chain combines TRBV28 with TRBJ1-5; D call uncertain. The CDR3 runs to 14 residues. Germline CDR1 is MDHEN and CDR2 is SYDVKM. The V end was cut by 4 bases, the J end by 0 bases, with 7 bases between.